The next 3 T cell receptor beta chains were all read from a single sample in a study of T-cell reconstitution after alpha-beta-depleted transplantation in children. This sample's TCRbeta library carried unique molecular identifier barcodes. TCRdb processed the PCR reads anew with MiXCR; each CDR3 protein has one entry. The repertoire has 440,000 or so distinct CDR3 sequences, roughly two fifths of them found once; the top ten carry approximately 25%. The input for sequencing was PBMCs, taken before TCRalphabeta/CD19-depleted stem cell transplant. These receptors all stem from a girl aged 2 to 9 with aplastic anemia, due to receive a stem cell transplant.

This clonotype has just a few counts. The CDR3 spells CASSYSGPDEQFF. CDR3 nucleotides: TGTGCCAGCAGTTACTCGGGCCCGGATGAGCAGTTCTTC. The genes are TRBV6-5 and TRBJ2-1; D not certain. The V gene lost 0 bases and the J gene lost 8 bases, with 8 bases spanning the gap. The CDR3 runs to 13 residues. CDR1 is MNHEY, CDR2 SVGAGI, per germline.

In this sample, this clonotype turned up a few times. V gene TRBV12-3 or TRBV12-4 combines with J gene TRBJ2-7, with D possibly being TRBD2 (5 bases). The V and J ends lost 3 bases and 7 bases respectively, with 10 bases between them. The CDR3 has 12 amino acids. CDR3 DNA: TGTGCCAGCAGTTTGAGGGTTCGGGAGCAGTACTTC. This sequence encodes CASSLRVREQYF.

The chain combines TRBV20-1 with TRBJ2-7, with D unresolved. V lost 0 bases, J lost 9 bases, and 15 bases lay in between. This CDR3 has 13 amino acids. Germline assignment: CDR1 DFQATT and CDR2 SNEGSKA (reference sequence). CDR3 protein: CSAREATDRGQYF. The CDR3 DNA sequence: TGCAGTGCTAGAGAAGCAACAGACCGTGGGCAGTACTTC.